This TCR beta chain was sequenced for a study of cytomegalovirus exposure and HLA in healthy donors. Study-level results: TCR beta V- and J-gene trimming was later associated with a missense DCLRE1C variant.

PCR involved 60 Vbeta and 13 Jbeta primers. The assay was immunoSEQ multiplex PCR, and TCRdb's table has in-frame clones only and misses some. The sample gives some 160,000 clones, 80% to 85% of which show up once; 8.5% is in the top ten. A word on this clone: Its target is unknown.

This CDR3 region has 15 residues. Per the germline V gene, CDR1 is MNHNS and CDR2 is SASEGT. The ends were cut back, 7 bases at V and 1 base at J, with 13 bases in the middle. The chain carries TRBV6-1 and TRBJ2-2; D may be TRBD2 (6 bases). The source of this sequence is a male donor in good health and CMV-seropositive. Material: PBMCs. In nucleotides, the CDR3 is TGTGCCAGCAACTTGTTGGAGGGGAACACCGGGGAGCTGTTTTTT. Its protein product is CASNLLEGNTGELFF.